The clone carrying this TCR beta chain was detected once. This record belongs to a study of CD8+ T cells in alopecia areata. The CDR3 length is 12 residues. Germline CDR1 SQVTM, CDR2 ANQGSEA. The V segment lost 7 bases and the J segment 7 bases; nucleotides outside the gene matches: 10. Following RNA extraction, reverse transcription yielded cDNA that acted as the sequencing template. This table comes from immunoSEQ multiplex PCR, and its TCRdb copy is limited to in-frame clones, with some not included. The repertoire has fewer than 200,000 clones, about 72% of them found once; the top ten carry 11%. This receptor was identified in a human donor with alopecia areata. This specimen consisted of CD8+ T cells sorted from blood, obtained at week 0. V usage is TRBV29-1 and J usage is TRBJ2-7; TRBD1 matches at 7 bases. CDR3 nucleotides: TGCAGCGCCGGGACAGCCTGGATGGAGCAGTACTTC. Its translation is CSAGTAWMEQYF.